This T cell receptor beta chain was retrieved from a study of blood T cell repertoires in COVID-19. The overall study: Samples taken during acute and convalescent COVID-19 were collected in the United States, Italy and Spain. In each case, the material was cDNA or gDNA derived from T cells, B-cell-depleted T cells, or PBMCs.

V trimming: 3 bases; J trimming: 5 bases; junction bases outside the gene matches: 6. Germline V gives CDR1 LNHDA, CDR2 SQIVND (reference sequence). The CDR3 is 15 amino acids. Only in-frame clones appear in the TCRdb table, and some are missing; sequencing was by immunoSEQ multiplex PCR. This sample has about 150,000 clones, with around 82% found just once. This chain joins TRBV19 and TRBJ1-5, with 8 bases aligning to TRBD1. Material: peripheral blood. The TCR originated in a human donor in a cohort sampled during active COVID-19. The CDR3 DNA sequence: TGTGCCAGTAGTATGGGGACAGGAGCCGATCAGCCCCAGCATTTT. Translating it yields CASSMGTGADQPQHF.